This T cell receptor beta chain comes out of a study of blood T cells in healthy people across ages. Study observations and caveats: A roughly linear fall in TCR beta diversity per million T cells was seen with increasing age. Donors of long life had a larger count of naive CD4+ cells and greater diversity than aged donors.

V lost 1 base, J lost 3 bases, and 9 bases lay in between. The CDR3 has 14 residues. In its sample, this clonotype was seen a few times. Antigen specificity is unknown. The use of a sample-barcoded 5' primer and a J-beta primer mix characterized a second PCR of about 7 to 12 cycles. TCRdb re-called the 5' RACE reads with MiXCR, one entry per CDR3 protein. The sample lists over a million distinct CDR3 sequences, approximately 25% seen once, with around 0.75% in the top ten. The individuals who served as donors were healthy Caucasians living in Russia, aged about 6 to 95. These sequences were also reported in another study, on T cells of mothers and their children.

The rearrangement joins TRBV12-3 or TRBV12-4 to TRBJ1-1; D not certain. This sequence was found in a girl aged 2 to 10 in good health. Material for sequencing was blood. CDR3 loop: CASSLVRRYTEAFF. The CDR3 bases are TGTGCCAGCAGTTTAGTACGGAGGTACACTGAAGCTTTCTTT.